This entry lists 12 T cell receptor beta chains sequenced from one sample in a study of CD8+ T cells in alopecia areata. After isolation, RNA underwent reverse transcription to generate cDNA as the sequencing template. Generated by immunoSEQ multiplex PCR, the TCRdb table keeps only in-frame clones and is missing some. This sample yields about 120,000 clones, of which about 50% are seen a single time; approximately 0.46% belongs to the top ten. Treatment: oral pan-JAK inhibitor, 5-10 mg twice daily. The specimen comprised CD4+ T cells sorted from blood, sampled at week 4, from a patient treated with tofacitinib. All receptors derive from a human donor with alopecia areata.

In nucleotides, the CDR3 is TGTGCCAGCAGCTCCCCCGGGTCCGGGAGGTCCTCTGGGGCCAACGTCCTGACTTTC. Protein sequence: CASSSPGSGRSSGANVLTF. The rearrangement links TRBV2 to TRBJ2-6, with 7 nucleotides matching TRBD2. Trimming removed 6 bases from V and 0 bases from J; junction bases left unmatched: 14. CDR1 is SNHLY, CDR2 FYNNEI, per germline. The CDR3 is 19 amino acids.

This sequence joins TRBV2 and TRBJ2-4; 8 nucleotides agree with TRBD2. Per germline, CDR1 SNHLY and CDR2 FYNNEI. The J segment lost 5 bases and the V segment lost 6 bases, leaving 9 bases of the junction unmatched. CDR3 length equals 15 residues. This CDR3 reads CASSGGGNLENIQYF. The CDR3, as DNA: TGTGCCAGCAGCGGCGGGGGGAACCTCGAAAACATTCAGTACTTC.

The rearrangement links TRBV30 to TRBJ2-7, with TRBD2 matching 10 bases. CDR3 length: 17 amino acids. CDR1 is GTSNPN, CDR2 SVGIG, per germline (reference sequence). V was pared by 0 bases and J by 0 bases, with 8 bases of the junction left unmatched. The CDR3 sequence is CAWSVSSGRHISYEQYF. The CDR3 DNA follows: TGTGCCTGGAGTGTTAGTAGCGGGAGGCACATCTCCTACGAGCAGTACTTC.

This clone was detected a few times. The genes are TRBV29-1 and TRBJ2-7, with D perhaps matching TRBD1 (7 bases). The CDR3 sequence is 13 residues long. CDR1 is SQVTM and CDR2 is ANQGSEA in the germline V gene. Trimming removed 7 bases from V and 3 bases from J, with 16 bases in between. Here the CDR3 DNA reads TGCAGCGCCTCAGGGGGGAGATACTACGAGCAGTACTTC. Translation: CSASGGRYYEQYF.

The chain has TRBV6-6 and TRBJ2-7; TRBD1 matches at 9 bases. V dropped 6 bases and J dropped 4; count of bases not matched to a gene: 10. This CDR3 is built from 15 residues. The germline gives CDR1 MNHNY, CDR2 SVGAGI (reference sequence). The CDR3 region is CASRTNRDRAYEQYF. The CDR3 region has the DNA TGTGCCAGCAGGACTAACCGGGACAGGGCTTACGAGCAGTACTTC.

This clone was found a few times. The rearrangement links TRBV19 to TRBJ1-1; the D gene is possibly TRBD1 (6 bases). V lost 7 bases and J 4 bases, leaving 10 bases between the germline ends. Germline CDR1 reads LNHDA; CDR2 reads SQIVND (reference sequence). The CDR3 is 12 amino acids. The CDR3 sequence is CASKDSPTEAFF. The CDR3, as DNA: TGTGCCAGTAAGGACAGTCCCACTGAAGCTTTCTTT.

Only a few counts were recorded for this clone. V is TRBV19 and J is TRBJ2-2, with 11 positions matching TRBD2. Trimming removed 3 bases from V and 3 bases from J; junction bases left unmatched: 9. Germline V lookup: CDR1 LNHDA, CDR2 SQIVND (reference sequence). CDR3 size: 18 residues. DNA of the CDR3: TGTGCCAGTAGTATCCTTGGGCTAGCGGGAGGACACACCGGGGAGCTGTTTTTT. Translated, it gives CASSILGLAGGHTGELFF.

The chain recombines TRBV2 with TRBJ2-4, with 8 positions matching TRBD2. V was pared by 8 bases and J by 0 bases, with 6 bases of the junction left unmatched. CDR3 length equals 15 residues. Germline CDR1 and CDR2: SNHLY and FYNNEI. The CDR3, as DNA: TGTGCCAGCGGAACTAGCGGAATAGCCAAAAACATTCAGTACTTC. This gives the protein CASGTSGIAKNIQYF.

This clone was observed a handful of times. The rearrangement uses TRBV10-3 and TRBJ1-2, with D tentatively TRBD1 (6 bases). The CDR3 loop spans 12 amino acids. Trimming stripped 8 bases from V and 4 bases from J, with 11 bases between. In germline, CDR1 is ENHRY, CDR2 SYGVKD. The CDR3 loop is CAIFQGLYGYTF. The CDR3 region has the DNA TGTGCCATCTTCCAGGGGCTCTATGGCTACACCTTC.

The rearrangement joins TRBV29-1 to TRBJ2-5, with 14 bases aligning to TRBD2. The CDR3 loop spans 14 amino acids. V was pared by 7 bases and J by 5 bases, with 6 bases of the junction left unmatched. Germline CDR1 is SQVTM and CDR2 is ANQGSEA. The CDR3 here is CSAARLAGGETQYF. In DNA form, the CDR3 reads TGCAGCGCTGCCCGACTAGCGGGAGGGGAGACCCAGTACTTC.

The rearrangement joins TRBV10-3 to TRBJ2-1; 10 positions agree with TRBD2. CDR3 length: 16 amino acids. The germline V gene has CDR1 ENHRY and CDR2 SYGVKD. The V segment lost 4 bases and the J segment 0 bases; nucleotides outside the gene matches: 3. CDR3 protein: CAISGSSGSSYNEQFF. CDR3 sequence (DNA): TGTGCCATCAGTGGGTCTAGCGGGAGCTCCTACAATGAGCAGTTCTTC.

The chain carries TRBV4-2 and TRBJ1-3; 7 bases fit TRBD1. Trimming took 0 bases from V and 3 from J; bases not matched to a gene: 8. The CDR3 is 17 amino acids. The germline V gene has CDR1 LGHNA and CDR2 YNFKEQ. CDR3 residues: CASSQDLAGGGGNTIYF. The CDR3 nucleotides are TGTGCCAGCAGCCAAGATCTGGCAGGGGGGGGTGGAAACACCATATATTTT.